The rows below give T cell receptor beta chains drawn from one sample of a study of CD8+ T cells in alopecia areata. Using immunoSEQ multiplex PCR, the repertoire was profiled, and TCRdb retains in-frame clones only, with some absent. Of about 150,000 clones listed, roughly 48% are singletons. What was sequenced was CD4+ T cells sorted from blood. These receptor sequences come from a human donor with alopecia areata. CDR3s include the opening cysteine and the closing phenylalanine or tryptophan.

V	J	CDR3
TRBV6-5	TRBJ2-7	CASSLPGLGVYEQYF
TRBV29-1	TRBJ1-4	CSVTRHGEKLFF
TRBV7-8	TRBJ1-1	CASSLVGGDTEAFF
TRBV7-9	TRBJ2-5	CASSSVDETQYF
TRBV7-9	TRBJ2-4	CASSEVGNIQYF
TRBV6-1	TRBJ2-3	CASSVVQGTSTDTQYF
TRBV6-9	TRBJ2-5	CASSYKGTGICWETQYF
TRBV2	TRBJ2-5	CASNWAGPQETQYF
TRBV29-1	TRBJ1-1	CSAQYTEAFF
TRBV28	TRBJ2-7	CASRMDRGRNEQYF
TRBV10-3	TRBJ2-3	CAISEILAGGADTQYF
TRBV29-1	TRBJ2-1	CSVDTGLARNSYNEQFF
TRBV15	TRBJ2-2	CATSREKTGELFF
TRBV25-1	TRBJ2-1	CASSGPGQAPRREQFF
TRBV7-9	TRBJ2-1	CASSRPGDGSSYNEQFF
TRBV5-1	TRBJ2-3	CASSPQLNTDTQYF
TRBV5-1	TRBJ2-2	CASSFQGVGTGELFF
TRBV7-9	TRBJ1-1	CASSARRQEMNTEAFF
TRBV7-3	TRBJ2-3	CASSQEAGGSTDTQYF
TRBV7-9	TRBJ2-3	CASSLRVTVYQPDTQYF
TRBV6-5	TRBJ2-5	CASSYSPNLRETQYF
TRBV6-5	TRBJ1-1	CASSLSGGWDTEAFF
TRBV6-1	TRBJ2-3	CASSVGSGFTDTQYF
TRBV4-1	TRBJ2-2	CASSQEVLPGELFF
TRBV2	TRBJ2-1	CASRGGRASNEQFF
TRBV7-9	TRBJ2-1	CASSFSGSSYNEQFF
TRBV7-9	TRBJ1-2	CASSYDWRDYTF
TRBV5-1	TRBJ1-1	CASSRDLTEAFF
TRBV6-5	TRBJ2-3	CASKSGPGTDTQYF
TRBV2	TRBJ1-5	CASSVVNRAGQPQHF
TRBV7-9	TRBJ2-6	CASSLGDRLSGANVLTF
TRBV6-6	TRBJ2-3	CASSKSGGTDTQYF
TRBV30	TRBJ2-7	CAWSRGGSEYEQYF
TRBV19	TRBJ1-2	CASLQGLGYTF
TRBV7-6	TRBJ2-7	CASSPASGSLVEQYF
TRBV5-1	TRBJ2-5	CASSPQGGETQYF
TRBV7-9	TRBJ2-1	CASSAPGQGARNEQFF
TRBV7-9	TRBJ2-1	CASSERAVSYNEQFF
TRBV5-1	TRBJ2-6	CASSLDRGANVLTF